This T cell receptor beta chain stems from a study of PD-L1 blockade in urothelial cancer. General study points: In blood sampled pretreatment, TCR clonality below the median predicted better survival.

As to this clone: The target antigen is unknown.

TCRdb keeps only in-frame clones here, not all; method: immunoSEQ multiplex PCR. The sample carries more than 95,000 clones, roughly 83% recorded once. Trimming removed 5 bases at V and 1 base at J, with 17 bases between. The germline V gene has CDR1 SGHTA and CDR2 FQGNSA. The CDR3 is 16 amino acids. The sample's time point: peripheral blood 6 weeks after treatment start. The material was PBMCs, obtained around atezolizumab (anti-PD-L1) treatment. This TCR came from a man aged 45-65 years with urothelial cancer. The V call is TRBV7-2, the J call TRBJ1-1; no definite D call. CDR3 amino acids: CASSPRSLEGNTEAFF. The CDR3 DNA reads as TGTGCCAGCAGCCCAAGAAGTTTAGAGGGGAACACTGAAGCTTTCTTT.